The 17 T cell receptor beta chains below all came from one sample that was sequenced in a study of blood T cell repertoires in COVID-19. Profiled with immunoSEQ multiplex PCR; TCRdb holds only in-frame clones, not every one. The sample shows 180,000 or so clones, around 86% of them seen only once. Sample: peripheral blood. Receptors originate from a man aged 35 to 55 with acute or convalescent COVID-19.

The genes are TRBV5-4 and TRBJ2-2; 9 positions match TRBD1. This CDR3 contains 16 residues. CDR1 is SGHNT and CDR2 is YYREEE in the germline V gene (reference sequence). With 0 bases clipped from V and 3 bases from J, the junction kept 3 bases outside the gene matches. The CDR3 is CASSLGWDRDTGELFF. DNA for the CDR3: TGTGCCAGCAGCTTGGGATGGGACAGGGACACCGGGGAGCTGTTTTTT.

CDR3 in DNA: TGCGCCAGCAGCTTTGGGGGGGCGACTGAAGCTTTCTTT. It codes for CASSFGGATEAFF. The genes are TRBV5-1 and TRBJ1-1, with a possible D match to TRBD1 (6 bases). Germline CDR1 is SGHRS and CDR2 is YFSETQ. The length of the CDR3 is 13 residues. V was cut by 2 bases and J by 5 bases, with 10 bases left in between.

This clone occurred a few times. CDR3 nucleotide sequence: TGTGCCAGCAGTTTATACGGGACAGCCTATGGCTACACCTTC. This codes for CASSLYGTAYGYTF. The rearrangement links TRBV28 to TRBJ1-2, with TRBD1 identical over 7 bases. Losses at the gene ends were 1 base for V and 4 bases for J; bases not matched to a gene: 3. Per the germline V gene, CDR1 is MDHEN and CDR2 is SYDVKM. The CDR3 runs to 14 residues.

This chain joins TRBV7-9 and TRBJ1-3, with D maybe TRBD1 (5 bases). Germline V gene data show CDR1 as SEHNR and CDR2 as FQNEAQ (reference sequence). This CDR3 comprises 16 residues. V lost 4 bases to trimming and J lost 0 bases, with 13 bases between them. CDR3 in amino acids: CASSSPTATSGNTIYF. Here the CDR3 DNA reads TGTGCCAGCAGCTCTCCGACAGCCACCTCTGGAAACACCATATATTTT.

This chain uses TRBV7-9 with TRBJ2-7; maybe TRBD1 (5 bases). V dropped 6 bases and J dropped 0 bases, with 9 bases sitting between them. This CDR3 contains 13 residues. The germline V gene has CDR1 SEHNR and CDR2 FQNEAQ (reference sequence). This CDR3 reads CASRTGTSYEQYF. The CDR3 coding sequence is TGTGCCAGCAGAACAGGAACCTCCTACGAGCAGTACTTC.

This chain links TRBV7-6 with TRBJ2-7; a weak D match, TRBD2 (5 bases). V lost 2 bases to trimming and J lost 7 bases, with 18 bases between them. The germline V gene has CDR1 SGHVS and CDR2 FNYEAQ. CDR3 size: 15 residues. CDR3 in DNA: TGTGCCAGCAGCTTACTGAGTGCAGGATCGGGAGAGCAGTACTTC. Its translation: CASSLLSAGSGEQYF.

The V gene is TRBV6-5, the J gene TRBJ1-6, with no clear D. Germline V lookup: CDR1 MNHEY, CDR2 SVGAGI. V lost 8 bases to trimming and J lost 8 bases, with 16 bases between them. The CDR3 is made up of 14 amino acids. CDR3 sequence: CASFGKGRDSPLHF. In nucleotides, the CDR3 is TGTGCCAGCTTTGGAAAAGGGCGGGATTCACCCCTCCACTTT.

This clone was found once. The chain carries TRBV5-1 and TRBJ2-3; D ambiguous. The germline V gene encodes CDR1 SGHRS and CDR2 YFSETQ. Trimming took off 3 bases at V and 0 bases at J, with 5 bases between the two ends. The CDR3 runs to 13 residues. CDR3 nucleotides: TGCGCCAGCAGCTGGCCTAGCACAGATACGCAGTATTTT. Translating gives CASSWPSTDTQYF.

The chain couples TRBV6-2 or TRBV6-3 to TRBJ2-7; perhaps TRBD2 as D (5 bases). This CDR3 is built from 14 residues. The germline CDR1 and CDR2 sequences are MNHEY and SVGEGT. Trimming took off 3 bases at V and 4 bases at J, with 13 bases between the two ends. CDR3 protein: CASSYRGLTYEQYF. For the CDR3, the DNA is TGTGCCAGCAGTTATCGAGGGTTGACTTACGAGCAGTACTTC.

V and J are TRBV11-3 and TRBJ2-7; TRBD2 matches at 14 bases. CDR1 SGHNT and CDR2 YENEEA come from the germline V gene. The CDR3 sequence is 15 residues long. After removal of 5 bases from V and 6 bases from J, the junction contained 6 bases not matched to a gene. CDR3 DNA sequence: TGTGCCAGCAGCGAGGGACTAGCGGGGGTCGGCGAGCAGTACTTC. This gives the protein CASSEGLAGVGEQYF.

The CDR3 region has the DNA TGTGCCAGCAGCTTAGTCCTCGCGGGGGGGCGGTCCGGGGAGCTGTTTTTT. Residues: CASSLVLAGGRSGELFF. The gene calls are TRBV7-8 and TRBJ2-2; 9 positions agree with TRBD2. With V trimmed by 1 base and J by 6 bases, 9 bases remained unmatched. Germline CDR1 reads SGHVS; CDR2 reads FQNEAQ. This CDR3 spans 17 amino acids.

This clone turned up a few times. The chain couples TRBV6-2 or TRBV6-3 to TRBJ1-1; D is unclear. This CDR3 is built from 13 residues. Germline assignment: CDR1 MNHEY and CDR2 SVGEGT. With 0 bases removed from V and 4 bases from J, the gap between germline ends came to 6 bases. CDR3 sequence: CASSYSSFTEAFF. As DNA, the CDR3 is TGTGCCAGCAGTTACTCGAGTTTCACTGAAGCTTTCTTT.

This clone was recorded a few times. The DNA of the CDR3 is TGTGCCAGCAGCCGACCCGGGACAGGGGGAACCCTTGGACTTGGCTACACCTTC. It yields the protein CASSRPGTGGTLGLGYTF. The chain combines TRBV5-4 with TRBJ1-2, with 11 bases that match TRBD1. V was pared by 4 bases and J by 7 bases, with 18 bases of the junction left unmatched. CDR1 SGHNT and CDR2 YYREEE come from the germline V gene (reference sequence). The CDR3 has 18 residues. Variable domain in full (rest from reference TRBV5-4 and TRBJ1-2): ETGVTQSPTHLIKTRGQQVTLRCSSQSGHNTVSWYQQALGQGPQFIFQYYREEENGRGNFPPRFSGLQFPNYSSELNVNALELDDSALYLCASSRPGTGGTLGLGYTFGSGTRLTVV.

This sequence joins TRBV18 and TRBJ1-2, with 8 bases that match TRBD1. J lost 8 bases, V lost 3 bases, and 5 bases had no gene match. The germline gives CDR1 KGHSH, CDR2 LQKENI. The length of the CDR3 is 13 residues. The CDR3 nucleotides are TGTGCCAGCTCACCCCCAGGGGGCCTCGGCTACACCTTC. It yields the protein CASSPPGGLGYTF.

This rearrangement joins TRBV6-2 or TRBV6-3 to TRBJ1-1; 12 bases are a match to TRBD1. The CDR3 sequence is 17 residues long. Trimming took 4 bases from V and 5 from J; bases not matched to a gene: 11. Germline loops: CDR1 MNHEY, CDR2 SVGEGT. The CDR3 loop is CASSSSGTGGGATEAFF. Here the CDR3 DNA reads TGTGCCAGCAGTTCTTCCGGGACAGGGGGCGGTGCGACTGAAGCTTTCTTT.

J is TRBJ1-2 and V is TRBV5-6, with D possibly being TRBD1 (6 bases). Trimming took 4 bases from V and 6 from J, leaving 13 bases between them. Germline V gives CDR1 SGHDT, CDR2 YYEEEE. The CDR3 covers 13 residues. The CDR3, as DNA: TGTGCCAGCAGCCCACAGGGTCGTAATGGCTACACCTTC. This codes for CASSPQGRNGYTF. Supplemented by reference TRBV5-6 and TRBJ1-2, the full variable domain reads DAGVTQSPTHLIKTRGQQVTLRCSPKSGHDTVSWYQQALGQGPQFIFQYYEEEERQRGNFPDRFSGHQFPNYSSELNVNALLLGDSALYLCASSPQGRNGYTFGSGTRLTVV.

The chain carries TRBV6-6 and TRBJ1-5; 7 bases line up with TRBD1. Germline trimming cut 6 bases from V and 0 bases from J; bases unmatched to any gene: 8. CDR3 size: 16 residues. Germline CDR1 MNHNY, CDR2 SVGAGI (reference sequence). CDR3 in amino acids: CASRYPTGNSNQPQHF. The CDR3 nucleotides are TGTGCCAGCAGGTACCCGACAGGGAATAGCAATCAGCCCCAGCATTTT.